This T cell receptor (beta chain) was profiled in a study of cytomegalovirus exposure and HLA in healthy donors. Study findings and constraints: The study designated 150 or so TCR beta chains cytomegalovirus-associated. Later analysis revealed greater clonal expansion in HLA-associated TCR beta chains than in equally common others.

PCR employed 60 Vbeta and 13 Jbeta primers. The authors' processing: Later, roughly 77 million unique TCR beta chains were counted in an analysis, and 10 million to 12 million of them were shared. Assay used: immunoSEQ multiplex PCR; TCRdb lists only in-frame clones, some missing. The DNA was the basis for D and trimming; V, J and clone size are from that table. This table holds under 100,000 clones, 55% to 65% found once. The ends were cut back, 7 bases at V and 5 bases at J, with 22 bases in the middle. The CDR3 has 15 amino acids. CDR1 is SGHDT and CDR2 is YYEEEE in the germline V gene. A single count supports this clone. Its antigen is still unknown.

The sequenced material came from PBMCs. The rearrangement joins TRBV5-6 to TRBJ2-7; possible D gene TRBD2, 6 bases. This receptor was identified in a woman aged 40 to 49 in good health and CMV-seropositive. In DNA, the CDR3 is TGTGCCAGCGCCCCGGTCGACGGGAGTGAGAACGAGCAGTACTTC. Amino acid sequence: CASAPVDGSENEQYF.